This paragraph reports one T cell receptor (beta chain). The V and J ends lost 4 bases and 7 bases, in that order; junction bases with no gene match: 4. Germline V gene lookup returns CDR1 SGHRS and CDR2 YFSETQ. This CDR3 is built from 15 residues. Per the original methods: Estimation of nucleated cell counts was performed using reference gene primer amplification. Method: immunoSEQ multiplex PCR; TCRdb's copy keeps in-frame clones and lacks some. Clone size and the V and J calls come from that table; the DNA yielded D and trimming. The sample consists of approximately 120,000 clones, over 80% of them appearing once. The data originate from a study of blood T cell repertoires in COVID-19. Study as a whole: Acute and convalescent COVID-19 samples came from the United States, Italy and Spain. From T cells, B-cell-depleted T cells, or PBMCs came the material, which was cDNA or gDNA.

The chain joins TRBV5-1 to TRBJ2-1, with 14 bases identical to TRBD2. The TCR sequence derives from a woman aged 60-70 years with acute or convalescent COVID-19. Sequenced material: peripheral blood. As DNA, the CDR3 is TGCGCCAGCAGCGAGGGACTAGCGGGGGTAAATGAGCAGTTCTTC. This gives the protein CASSEGLAGVNEQFF. Full variable domain (missing parts from reference TRBV5-1 and TRBJ2-1): KAGVTQTPRYLIKTRGQQVTLSCSPISGHRSVSWYQQTPGQGLQFLFEYFSETQRNKGNFPGRFSGRQFSNSRSEMNVSTLELGDSALYLCASSEGLAGVNEQFFGPGTRLTVL.